This T cell receptor beta chain was captured in a study of blood T cell repertoires in COVID-19. About the research overall: Spain, Italy and the United States supplied samples that represented acute and convalescent COVID-19. Sources were T cells, B-cell-depleted T cells, or PBMCs; the material itself was cDNA or gDNA.

The CDR3 is 13 amino acids. CDR1 and CDR2 from the germline V gene are GTSNPN and SVGIG (reference sequence). Trimming stripped 1 base from V and 9 bases from J, with 13 bases between. Source study methods: From reference gene primer amplification, estimates of nucleated cell counts were derived. Sequencing was performed with immunoSEQ multiplex PCR; in TCRdb, only in-frame clones are kept and a portion is missing. V, J and clone size were drawn from that table, and D and trimming were deduced from the DNA. The data show fewer than 250,000 clones, about four fifths seen once. This sequence was found in a woman older than 75 with acute or convalescent COVID-19. Sequenced sample: peripheral blood. The rearrangement links TRBV30 to TRBJ1-5; possibly TRBD1 for D (6 bases). The CDR3 region is CAWSDQGIGPQHF. DNA for the CDR3: TGTGCCTGGAGTGATCAGGGGATTGGGCCCCAGCATTTT. The full variable domain, its missing parts supplied by reference TRBV30 and TRBJ1-5, is SQTIHQWPATLVQPVGSPLSLECTVEGTSNPNLYWYRQAAGRGLQLLFYSVGIGQISSEVPQNLSASRPQDRQFILSSKKLLLSDSGFYLCAWSDQGIGPQHFGDGTRLSIL.